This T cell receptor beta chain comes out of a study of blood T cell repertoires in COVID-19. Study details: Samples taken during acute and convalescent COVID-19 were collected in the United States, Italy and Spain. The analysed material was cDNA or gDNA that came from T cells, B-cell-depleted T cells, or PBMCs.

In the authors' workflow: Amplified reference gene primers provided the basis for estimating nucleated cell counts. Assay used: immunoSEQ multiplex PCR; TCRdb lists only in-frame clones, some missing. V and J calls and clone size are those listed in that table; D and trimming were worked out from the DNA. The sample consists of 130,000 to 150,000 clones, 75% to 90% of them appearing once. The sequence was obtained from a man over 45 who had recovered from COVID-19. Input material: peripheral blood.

The CDR3 DNA follows: TGTGCCAGCAGCCCTACTCGGACAGGGGATGGAAACACCATATATTTT. This sequence encodes CASSPTRTGDGNTIYF. The chain recombines TRBV6-2 or TRBV6-3 with TRBJ1-3, with 9 bases identical to TRBD1. The CDR3 runs 16 residues. J was trimmed by 3 bases and V by 6 bases; bases with no gene match: 9. The germline V gene encodes CDR1 MNHEY and CDR2 SVGEGT.